The source of this T cell receptor (beta chain) is a study of human T cells and chemical hapten exposure. Time point specified: healthy volunteer bleed at 2 weeks. Unfractionated whole blood was the source from which total RNA was extracted. This clonotype has just a few counts. Each CDR3 protein gets one entry after TCRdb re-called the RACE reads with MiXCR. This sample has more than 70,000 distinct CDR3 sequences, with around 9% found just once. The source of this sequence is a female donor in good health. Some clones in this sample may be carry-over from other donors' samples. The sample comprised whole blood.

CDR3: CASSPRTSGRTEAKNIQYF. CDR3 bases: TGTGCCAGCAGCCCCAGGACTAGCGGGAGGACTGAAGCCAAAAACATTCAGTACTTC. The chain combines TRBV6-6 with TRBJ2-4, with 14 bases matching TRBD2. V lost 6 bases to trimming and J lost 0 bases; unmatched junction nucleotides: 10. In germline, CDR1 is MNHNY, CDR2 SVGAGI (reference sequence). The CDR3 is 19 amino acids.